One sample yielded the 17 T cell receptor beta chains listed below, sequenced in a study of cytomegalovirus exposure and HLA in healthy donors. This PCR relied on a set of 60 Vbeta primers and 13 Jbeta primers. The protocol was immunoSEQ multiplex PCR, while the TCRdb copy is restricted to in-frame clones and leaves out a portion. The profile shows 77,000 or so clones, 75% of them singletons. Material: PBMCs. These receptor sequences come from a woman in her thirties or forties in good health and CMV-seronegative.

This clone was found a few times. V is TRBV27 and J is TRBJ2-3; tentative D call: TRBD1 (5 bases). Trimming pared 6 bases from V and 6 bases from J, leaving 10 bases between. The germline V gene has CDR1 MNHEY and CDR2 SMNVEV (reference sequence). The length of the CDR3 is 12 residues. The CDR3 region has the DNA TGTGCCAGCAGCTTGGGGCACGATACGCAGTATTTT. It encodes CASSLGHDTQYF.

This chain joins TRBV6-4 and TRBJ2-1; TRBD2 agrees at 8 bases. Germline trimming cut 5 bases from V and 2 bases from J; bases unmatched to any gene: 20. The CDR3 sequence is 20 residues long. Germline values: CDR1 MRHNA, CDR2 SNTAGT. CDR3 DNA sequence: TGTGCCAGCAGTTCCCTACTTGGACTAGCTCCCTTTGGGCCCTACAATGAGCAGTTCTTC. This encodes CASSSLLGLAPFGPYNEQFF.

The J gene is TRBJ2-5, the V gene TRBV14, with 7 bases identical to TRBD1. This CDR3 has 14 residues. Germline assignment: CDR1 SGHDN and CDR2 FVKESK. J lost 4 bases, V lost 2 bases, and 4 bases had no gene match. The CDR3 nucleotides are TGTGCCAGCAGCCAACCGACAGGGCGAGAGACCCAGTACTTC. Translating gives CASSQPTGRETQYF.

This clone was seen a few times. The rearrangement joins TRBV13 to TRBJ2-3, with D perhaps matching TRBD1 (6 bases). This CDR3 spans 14 amino acids. Germline lookup yields CDR1 PRHDT and CDR2 FYEKMQ (reference sequence). The germline V and J ends were trimmed by 5 bases and 1 base, with 10 bases remaining between them. The DNA for the CDR3 is TGTGCCAGCAGCATACGACAGGGCACAGATACGCAGTATTTT. Residues: CASSIRQGTDTQYF.

This clone was seen a few times. The chain employs TRBV14 and TRBJ2-3; D possibly corresponds to TRBD1 (6 bases). Germline CDR1 is SGHDN and CDR2 is FVKESK. Trimming took off 0 bases at V and 7 bases at J, with 11 bases between the two ends. This CDR3 comprises 14 residues. The CDR3 DNA is TGTGCCAGCAGCCAAGATGGGGGCCCATATACGCAGTATTTT. Amino acid sequence: CASSQDGGPYTQYF.

This chain links TRBV2 with TRBJ2-3; no clear D. Germline V lookup: CDR1 SNHLY, CDR2 FYNNEI. This CDR3 has 11 residues. V lost 5 bases and J 7 bases, leaving 7 bases between the germline ends. The CDR3: CASSNSNTQYF. CDR3 DNA: TGTGCCAGCAGTAACAGTAATACGCAGTATTTT. The full variable domain, rest sourced from reference TRBV2 and TRBJ2-3, is EPEVTQTPSHQVTQMGQEVILRCVPISNHLYFYWYRQILGQKVEFLVSFYNNEISEKSEIFDDQFSVERPDGSNFTLKIRSTKLEDSAMYFCASSNSNTQYFGPGTRLTVL.

The chain has TRBV7-3 and TRBJ1-1; D is unresolved. V lost 2 bases and J 6 bases, leaving 10 bases between the germline ends. This CDR3 region has 13 residues. From germline, CDR1 is SGHTA and CDR2 FQGTGA. CDR3 region: CASSLPGQSEAFF. DNA for the CDR3: TGTGCCAGCAGCTTACCTGGCCAGTCTGAAGCTTTCTTT.

This chain links TRBV11-2 with TRBJ2-7; perhaps TRBD2 as D (6 bases). The CDR3 runs to 15 residues. From germline, CDR1 is SGHAT and CDR2 FQNNGV. Deletions cut 1 base from V and 4 bases from J, with 14 bases between. CDR3 in amino acids: CASSLVATSGYEQYF. CDR3 sequence (DNA): TGTGCCAGCAGCTTAGTTGCGACTAGTGGATACGAGCAGTACTTC.

V is TRBV30 and J is TRBJ2-3; no firm D call. Germline V CDR1 and CDR2: GTSNPN, SVGIG (reference sequence). This CDR3 is 13 amino acids long. V lost 0 bases and J lost 2, with 6 bases in between. This chain's CDR3 is CAWSVLSTDTQYF. The CDR3 region has the DNA TGTGCCTGGAGTGTACTATCCACAGATACGCAGTATTTT.

This clone was counted between two and nine times. The chain couples TRBV7-3 to TRBJ1-1; 9 bases agree with TRBD1. The V gene end was trimmed by 5 bases and the J gene end by 7 bases; junction bases not matched to a gene: 14. The CDR3 spans 16 residues. The V gene's germline CDR1 is SGHTA and CDR2 FQGTGA. The CDR3 nucleotides are TGTGCCAGCAGCCCCGAGGGCAGACAGGGGGTGGATGAAGCTTTCTTT. Translation: CASSPEGRQGVDEAFF.

The chain has TRBV7-8 and TRBJ1-2, with TRBD1 matching 8 bases. J was trimmed by 6 bases and V by 4 bases; bases with no gene match: 10. CDR1 and CDR2 from the germline V gene are SGHVS and FQNEAQ. The CDR3 loop spans 15 amino acids. CDR3 sequence: CASSSYRDRPDGYTF. Here the CDR3 DNA reads TGTGCCAGCAGCTCTTATCGGGACAGGCCCGATGGCTACACCTTC.

A word on this clone: Sequence at one end of the junction differs from germline and may be a read error. The chain joins TRBV7-9 to TRBJ1-5; D is uncertain. Germline lookup yields CDR1 SEHNR and CDR2 FQNEAQ (reference sequence). The CDR3 loop spans 12 amino acids. The CDR3 protein is CSSSSVNQPQHF. The CDR3 coding sequence is TGTTCCAGCAGCTCTGTCAATCAGCCCCAGCATTTT.

V usage is TRBV6-5 and J usage is TRBJ1-5; D is unresolved. Germline V lookup: CDR1 MNHEY, CDR2 SVGAGI. The CDR3 covers 14 residues. The V end lost 6 bases, the J end lost 1 base, and 10 bases lay between the germline ends. In DNA form, the CDR3 reads TGTGCCAGCAGAGGACTGGAAAGCAATCAGCCCCAGCATTTT. It translates to CASRGLESNQPQHF.

The chain has TRBV10-3 and TRBJ1-4, with D unclear. V lost 6 bases to trimming and J lost 6 bases, with 11 bases between them. The CDR3 has 13 residues. Germline lookup yields CDR1 ENHRY and CDR2 SYGVKD. This CDR3 is CAIRDSGDEKLFF. CDR3 sequence (DNA): TGTGCCATCAGGGACTCTGGGGATGAAAAACTGTTTTTT.

The rearrangement links TRBV28 to TRBJ2-3, with TRBD1 matching 8 bases. The germline CDR1 and CDR2 sequences are MDHEN and SYDVKM. Trimming at V came to 6 bases and at J to 0 bases, leaving 5 bases not matched to a gene. The CDR3 extends over 15 amino acids. Here the CDR3 DNA reads TGTGCCAGCAGCCCGACAGGGGTGAGCACAGATACGCAGTATTTT. This gives the protein CASSPTGVSTDTQYF.

For the CDR3, the DNA is TGTGCCAGCAGCTTAGGGACAGGGGATAATGAAAAACTGTTTTTT. This translates into CASSLGTGDNEKLFF. The chain combines TRBV7-9 with TRBJ1-4; the match to TRBD1 covers 9 bases. The CDR3 is made up of 15 amino acids. Germline V CDR1 and CDR2: SEHNR, FQNEAQ (reference sequence). Germline trimming cut 1 base from V and 4 bases from J; bases unmatched to any gene: 1.

The rearrangement joins TRBV29-1 to TRBJ2-1, with D possibly matching TRBD2 (6 bases). This CDR3 has 11 residues. Germline V CDR1 and CDR2: SQVTM, ANQGSEA. V was trimmed by 1 base and J by 12 bases, leaving 10 bases between them. CDR3: CSVEGRDGQFF. CDR3 coding DNA: TGCAGCGTTGAAGGGCGGGACGGGCAGTTCTTC.